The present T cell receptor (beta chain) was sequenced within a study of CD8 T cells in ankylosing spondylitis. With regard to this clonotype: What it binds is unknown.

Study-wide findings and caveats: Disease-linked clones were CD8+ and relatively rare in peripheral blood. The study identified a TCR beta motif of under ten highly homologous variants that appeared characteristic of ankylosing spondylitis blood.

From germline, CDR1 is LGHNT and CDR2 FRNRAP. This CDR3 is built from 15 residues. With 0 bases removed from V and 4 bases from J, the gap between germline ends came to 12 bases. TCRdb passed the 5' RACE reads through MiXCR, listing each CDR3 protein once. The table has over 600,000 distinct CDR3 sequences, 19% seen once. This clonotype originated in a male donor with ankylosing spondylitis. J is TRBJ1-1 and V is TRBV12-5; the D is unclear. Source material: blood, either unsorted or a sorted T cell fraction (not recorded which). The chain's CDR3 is CASGLVLGLSTEAFF. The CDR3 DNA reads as TGTGCTAGTGGTTTGGTATTAGGGCTGAGCACTGAAGCTTTCTTT. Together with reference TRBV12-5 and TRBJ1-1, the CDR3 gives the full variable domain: DARVTQTPRHKVTEMGQEVTMRCQPILGHNTVFWYRQTMMQGLELLAYFRNRAPLDDSGMPKDRFSAEMPDATLATLKIQPSEPRDSAVYFCASGLVLGLSTEAFFGQGTRLTVV.